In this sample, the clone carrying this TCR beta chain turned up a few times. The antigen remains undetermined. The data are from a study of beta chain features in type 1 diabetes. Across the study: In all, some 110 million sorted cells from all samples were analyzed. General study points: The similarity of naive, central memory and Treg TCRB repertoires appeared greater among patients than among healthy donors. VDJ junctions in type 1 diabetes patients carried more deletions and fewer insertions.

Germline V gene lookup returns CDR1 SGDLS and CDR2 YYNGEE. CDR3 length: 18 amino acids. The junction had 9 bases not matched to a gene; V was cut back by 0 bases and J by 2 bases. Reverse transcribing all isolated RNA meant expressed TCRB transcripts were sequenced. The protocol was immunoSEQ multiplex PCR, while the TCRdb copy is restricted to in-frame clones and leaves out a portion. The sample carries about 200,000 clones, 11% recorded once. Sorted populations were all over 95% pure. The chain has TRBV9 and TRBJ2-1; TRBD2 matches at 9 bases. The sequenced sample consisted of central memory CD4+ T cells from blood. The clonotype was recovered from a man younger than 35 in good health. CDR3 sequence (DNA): TGTGCCAGCAGCGTAGCTACTCAGACTAGCGGCACCTACAATGAGCAGTTCTTC. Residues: CASSVATQTSGTYNEQFF.